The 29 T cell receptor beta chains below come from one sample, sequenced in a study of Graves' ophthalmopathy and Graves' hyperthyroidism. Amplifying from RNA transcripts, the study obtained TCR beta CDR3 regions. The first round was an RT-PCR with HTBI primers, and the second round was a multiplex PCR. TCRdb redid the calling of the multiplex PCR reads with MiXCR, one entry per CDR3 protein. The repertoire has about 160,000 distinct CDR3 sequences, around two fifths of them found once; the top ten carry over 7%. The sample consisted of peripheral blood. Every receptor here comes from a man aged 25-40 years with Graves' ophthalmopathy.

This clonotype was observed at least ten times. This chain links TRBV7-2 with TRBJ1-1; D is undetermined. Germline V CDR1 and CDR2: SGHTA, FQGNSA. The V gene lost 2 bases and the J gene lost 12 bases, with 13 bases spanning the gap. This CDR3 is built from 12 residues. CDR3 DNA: TGTGCCAGCAGCTTAATAATAGCAGGAACTTTCTTT. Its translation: CASSLIIAGTFF.

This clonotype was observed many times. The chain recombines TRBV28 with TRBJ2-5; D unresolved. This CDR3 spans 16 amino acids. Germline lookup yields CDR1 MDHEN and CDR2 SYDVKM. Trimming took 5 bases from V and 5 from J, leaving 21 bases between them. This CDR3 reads CASSPRGTLIVETQYF. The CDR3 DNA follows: TGTGCCAGCAGTCCACGAGGCACCCTGATCGTGGAGACCCAGTACTTC. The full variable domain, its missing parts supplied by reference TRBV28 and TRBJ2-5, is DVKVTQSSRYLVKRTGEKVFLECVQDMDHENMFWYRQDPGLGLRLIYFSYDVKMKEKGDIPEGYSVSREKKERFSLILESASTNQTSMYLCASSPRGTLIVETQYFGPGTRLLVL.

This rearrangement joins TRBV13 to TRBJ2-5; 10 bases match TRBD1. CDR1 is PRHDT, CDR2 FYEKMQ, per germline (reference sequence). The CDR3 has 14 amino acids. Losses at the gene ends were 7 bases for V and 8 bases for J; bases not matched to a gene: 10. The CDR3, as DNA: TGTGCCAGCAAACCCAGGGGACAGGGGTTAACCCAGTACTTC. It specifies CASKPRGQGLTQYF.

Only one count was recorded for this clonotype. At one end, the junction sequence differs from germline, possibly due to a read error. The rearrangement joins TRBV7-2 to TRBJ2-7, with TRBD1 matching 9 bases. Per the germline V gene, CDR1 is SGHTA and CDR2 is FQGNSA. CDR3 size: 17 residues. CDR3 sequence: CASSLAFGTGRSCEQYF. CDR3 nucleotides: TGTGCCAGCAGCTTAGCCTTTGGGACAGGGAGGTCCTGCGAGCAGTACTTC.

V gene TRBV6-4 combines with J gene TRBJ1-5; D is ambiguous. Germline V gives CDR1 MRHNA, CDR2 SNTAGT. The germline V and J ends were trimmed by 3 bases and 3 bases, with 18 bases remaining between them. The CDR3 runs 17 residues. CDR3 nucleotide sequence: TGTGCCAGCAGTGATTCCGAGTCCGGGCTGACCAATCAGCCCCAGCATTTT. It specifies CASSDSESGLTNQPQHF.

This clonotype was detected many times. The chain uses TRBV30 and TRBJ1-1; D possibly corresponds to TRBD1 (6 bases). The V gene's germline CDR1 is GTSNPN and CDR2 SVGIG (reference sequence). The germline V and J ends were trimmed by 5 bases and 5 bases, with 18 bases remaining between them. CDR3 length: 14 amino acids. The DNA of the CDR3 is TGTGCCTGGGGGTTTAGGGGGGCTGGGACTGAAGCTTTCTTT. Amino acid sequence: CAWGFRGAGTEAFF.

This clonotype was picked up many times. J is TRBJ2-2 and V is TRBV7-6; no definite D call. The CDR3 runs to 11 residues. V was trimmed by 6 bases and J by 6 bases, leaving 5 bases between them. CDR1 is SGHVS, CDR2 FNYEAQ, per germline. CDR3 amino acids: CASRGPGELFF. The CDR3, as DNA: TGTGCCAGCAGGGGTCCCGGGGAGCTGTTTTTT.

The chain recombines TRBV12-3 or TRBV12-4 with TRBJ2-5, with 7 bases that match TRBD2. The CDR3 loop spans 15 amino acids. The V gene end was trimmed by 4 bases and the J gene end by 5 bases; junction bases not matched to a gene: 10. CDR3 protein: CASSYSREAWETQYF. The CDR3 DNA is TGTGCCAGCAGTTACTCCCGGGAGGCATGGGAGACCCAGTACTTC.

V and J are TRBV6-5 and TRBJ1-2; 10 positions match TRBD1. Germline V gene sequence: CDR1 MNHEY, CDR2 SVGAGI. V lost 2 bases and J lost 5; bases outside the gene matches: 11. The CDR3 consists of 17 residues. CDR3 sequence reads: CASSYLGTGALVYGYTF. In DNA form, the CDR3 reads TGTGCCAGCAGTTACCTCGGGACAGGGGCATTGGTGTATGGCTACACCTTC.

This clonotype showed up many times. CDR3 protein: CASSGSRDRGYEQYF. DNA of the CDR3: TGTGCCAGCAGTGGGAGCAGGGACAGGGGCTACGAGCAGTACTTC. The V gene is TRBV28, the J gene TRBJ2-7; 10 bases match TRBD1. The CDR3 spans 15 residues. V shed 5 bases and J 3 bases; nucleotides not matched to a gene: 7. The germline V gene encodes CDR1 MDHEN and CDR2 SYDVKM.

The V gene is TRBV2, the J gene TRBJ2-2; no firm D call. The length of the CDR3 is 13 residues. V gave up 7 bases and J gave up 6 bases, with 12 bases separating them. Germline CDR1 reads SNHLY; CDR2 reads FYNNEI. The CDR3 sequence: CASTDLLSGELFF. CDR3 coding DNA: TGTGCCAGCACCGATCTTCTGTCCGGGGAGCTGTTTTTT.

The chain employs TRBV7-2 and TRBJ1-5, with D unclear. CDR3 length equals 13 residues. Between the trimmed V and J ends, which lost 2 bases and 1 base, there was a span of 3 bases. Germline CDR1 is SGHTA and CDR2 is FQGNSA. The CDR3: CASSLLSNQPQHF. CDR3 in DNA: TGTGCCAGCAGCTTATTGAGCAATCAGCCCCAGCATTTT.

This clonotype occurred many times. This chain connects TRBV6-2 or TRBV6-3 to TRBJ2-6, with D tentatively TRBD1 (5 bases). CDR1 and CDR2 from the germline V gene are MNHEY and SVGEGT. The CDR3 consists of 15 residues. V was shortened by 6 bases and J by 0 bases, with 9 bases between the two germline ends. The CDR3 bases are TGTGCCAGCAGACCTCAGGGCTCTGGGGCCAACGTCCTGACTTTC. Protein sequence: CASRPQGSGANVLTF.

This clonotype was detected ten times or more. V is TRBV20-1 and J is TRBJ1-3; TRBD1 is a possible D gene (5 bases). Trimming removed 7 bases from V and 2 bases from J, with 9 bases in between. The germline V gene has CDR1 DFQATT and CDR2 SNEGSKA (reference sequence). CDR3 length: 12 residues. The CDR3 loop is CSGQGAGNTIYF. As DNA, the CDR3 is TGCAGTGGGCAGGGAGCTGGAAACACCATATATTTT.

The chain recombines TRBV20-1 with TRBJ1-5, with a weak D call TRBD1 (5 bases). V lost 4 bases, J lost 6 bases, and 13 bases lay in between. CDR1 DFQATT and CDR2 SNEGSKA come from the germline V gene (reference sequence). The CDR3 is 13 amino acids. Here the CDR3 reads CSAIKQVAQPQHF. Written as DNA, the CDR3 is TGCAGTGCTATAAAACAGGTTGCTCAGCCCCAGCATTTT.

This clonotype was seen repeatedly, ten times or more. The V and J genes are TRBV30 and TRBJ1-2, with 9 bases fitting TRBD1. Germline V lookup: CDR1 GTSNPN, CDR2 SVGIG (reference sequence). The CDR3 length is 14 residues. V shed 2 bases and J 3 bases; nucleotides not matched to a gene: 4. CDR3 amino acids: CAWSRGQGHYGYTF. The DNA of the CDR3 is TGTGCCTGGAGTAGGGGACAGGGACACTATGGCTACACCTTC.

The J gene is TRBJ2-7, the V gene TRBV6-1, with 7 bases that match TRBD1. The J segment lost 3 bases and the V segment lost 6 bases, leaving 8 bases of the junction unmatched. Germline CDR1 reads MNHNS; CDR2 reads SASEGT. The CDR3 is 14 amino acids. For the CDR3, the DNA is TGTGCCAGCAGGCCCAGGGACAGAGGCTACGAGCAGTACTTC. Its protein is CASRPRDRGYEQYF.

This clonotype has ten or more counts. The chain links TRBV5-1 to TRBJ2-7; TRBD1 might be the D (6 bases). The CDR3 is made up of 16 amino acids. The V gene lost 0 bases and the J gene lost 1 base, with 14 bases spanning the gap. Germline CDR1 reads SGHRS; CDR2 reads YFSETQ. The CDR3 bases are TGCGCCAGCAGCTTGGATACTGGGGGCGAATCCTACGAGCAGTACTTC. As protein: CASSLDTGGESYEQYF.

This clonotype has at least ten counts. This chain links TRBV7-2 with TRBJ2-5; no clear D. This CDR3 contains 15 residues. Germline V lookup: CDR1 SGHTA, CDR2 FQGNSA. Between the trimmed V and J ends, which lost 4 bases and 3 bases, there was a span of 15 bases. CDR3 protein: CASSSPQTGKETQYF. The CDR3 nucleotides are TGTGCCAGCAGCTCCCCCCAGACTGGAAAAGAGACCCAGTACTTC.

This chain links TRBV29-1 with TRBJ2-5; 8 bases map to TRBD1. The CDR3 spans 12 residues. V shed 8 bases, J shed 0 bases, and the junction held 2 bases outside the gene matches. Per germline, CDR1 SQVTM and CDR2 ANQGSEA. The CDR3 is CSSGGNQETQYF. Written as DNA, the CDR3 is TGCAGCTCAGGGGGCAACCAAGAGACCCAGTACTTC.

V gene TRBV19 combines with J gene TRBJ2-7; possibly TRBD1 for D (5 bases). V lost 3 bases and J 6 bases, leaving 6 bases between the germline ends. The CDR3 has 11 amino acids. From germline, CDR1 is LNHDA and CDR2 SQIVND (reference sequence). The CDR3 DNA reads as TGTGCCAGTAGTATTAGGGGCGAGCAGTACTTC. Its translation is CASSIRGEQYF.

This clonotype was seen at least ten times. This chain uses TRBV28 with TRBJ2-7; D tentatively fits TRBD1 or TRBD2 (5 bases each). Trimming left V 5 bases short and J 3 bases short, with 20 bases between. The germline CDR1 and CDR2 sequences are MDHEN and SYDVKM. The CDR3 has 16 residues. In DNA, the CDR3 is TGTGCCAGCAGTCCTAGTCGGGGACGGGCCCTCTACGAGCAGTACTTC. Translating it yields CASSPSRGRALYEQYF.

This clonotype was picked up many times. In DNA form, the CDR3 reads TGTGCCAGCACCTACCGAAGTCCGGGACAGCCCCAGCATTTT. The encoded protein is CASTYRSPGQPQHF. The chain recombines TRBV12-3 or TRBV12-4 with TRBJ1-5, with D unresolved. Trimming removed 7 bases from V and 7 bases from J, with 17 bases in between. This CDR3 contains 14 residues.

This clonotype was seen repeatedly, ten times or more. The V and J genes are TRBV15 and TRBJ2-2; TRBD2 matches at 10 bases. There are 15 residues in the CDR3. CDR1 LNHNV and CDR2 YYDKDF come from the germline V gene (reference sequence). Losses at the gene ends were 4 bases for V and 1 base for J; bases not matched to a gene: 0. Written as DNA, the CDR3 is TGTGCCACCAGCAAGCGGGAGGGGAACACCGGGGAGCTGTTTTTT. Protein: CATSKREGNTGELFF.

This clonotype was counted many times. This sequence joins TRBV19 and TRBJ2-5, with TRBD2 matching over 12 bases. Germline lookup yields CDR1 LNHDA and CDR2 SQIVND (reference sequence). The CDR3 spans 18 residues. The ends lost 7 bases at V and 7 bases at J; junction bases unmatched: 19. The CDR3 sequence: CASTPWTGTSGPRGTQYF. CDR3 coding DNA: TGTGCCAGTACCCCTTGGACCGGGACTAGCGGGCCCAGGGGGACCCAGTACTTC.

CDR3 nucleotide sequence: TGTGCCAGCGGCCCCCAAGATGGCTACACCTTC. As protein: CASGPQDGYTF. This chain links TRBV6-2 or TRBV6-3 with TRBJ1-2; D is uncertain. Deletions cut 8 bases from V and 6 bases from J, with 10 bases between. The CDR3 is 11 amino acids. Germline V gives CDR1 MNHEY, CDR2 SVGEGT.

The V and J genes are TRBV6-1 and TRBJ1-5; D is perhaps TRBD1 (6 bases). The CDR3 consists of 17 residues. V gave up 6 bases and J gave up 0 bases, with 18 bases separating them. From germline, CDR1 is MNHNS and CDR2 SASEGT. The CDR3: CASSRDRPEPSNQPQHF. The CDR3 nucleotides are TGTGCCAGCAGCCGCGACAGGCCCGAACCTAGCAATCAGCCCCAGCATTTT.

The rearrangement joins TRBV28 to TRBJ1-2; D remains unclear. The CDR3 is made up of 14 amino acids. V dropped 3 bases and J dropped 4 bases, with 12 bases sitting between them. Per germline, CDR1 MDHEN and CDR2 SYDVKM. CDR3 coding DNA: TGTGCCAGCAGTTTGTTAGGTGGGGTCTATGGCTACACCTTC. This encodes CASSLLGGVYGYTF.

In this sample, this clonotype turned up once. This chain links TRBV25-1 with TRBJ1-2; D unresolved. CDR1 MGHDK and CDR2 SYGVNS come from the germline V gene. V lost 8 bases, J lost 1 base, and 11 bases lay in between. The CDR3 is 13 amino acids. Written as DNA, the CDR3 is TGTGCCAGCCAGATGACGGGTAACTATGGCTACACCTTC. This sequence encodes CASQMTGNYGYTF.